Following are 14 T cell receptor beta chains from one sample sequenced in a study of T cell changes during pregnancy in multiple sclerosis. Produced via immunoSEQ multiplex PCR; TCRdb's table is partial and in-frame only. Of about 26,000 clones listed, 80% to 90% are singletons. Sequences were derived from CD8+ T cells from peripheral blood mononuclear cells, sampled in the second trimester of pregnancy. These receptors originate from a female donor with multiple sclerosis, enrolled in a pregnancy study.

V gene TRBV15 combines with J gene TRBJ2-4; D uncertain. Looked up from germline, CDR1 is LNHNV and CDR2 is YYDKDF (reference sequence). The CDR3 loop spans 14 amino acids. V lost 0 bases and J 6 bases, leaving 9 bases between the germline ends. The CDR3 nucleotides are TGTGCCACCAGCAGAGATTCCGGGTTAAACATTCAGTACTTC. This codes for CATSRDSGLNIQYF.

The rearrangement joins TRBV25-1 to TRBJ2-1, with TRBD1 matching 11 bases. Trimming removed 5 bases from V and 8 bases from J; junction bases left unmatched: 5. CDR1 and CDR2 (germline): MGHDK, SYGVNS. CDR3 size: 14 residues. The CDR3 is CASSFRDRGDEQFF. CDR3 sequence (DNA): TGTGCCAGCAGTTTCCGGGACAGGGGGGATGAGCAGTTCTTC.

The J gene is TRBJ2-7, the V gene TRBV13; 9 bases agree with TRBD1. The V segment lost 5 bases and the J segment 6 bases; nucleotides outside the gene matches: 8. The CDR3 has 14 amino acids. From germline, CDR1 is PRHDT and CDR2 FYEKMQ (reference sequence). In DNA, the CDR3 is TGTGCCAGCAGCCTCGGACAGGGGAATAGCGAGCAGTACTTC. Its translation is CASSLGQGNSEQYF. The whole variable domain, filled in from reference TRBV13 and TRBJ2-7, reads AAGVIQSPRHLIKEKRETATLKCYPIPRHDTVYWYQQGPGQDPQFLISFYEKMQSDKGSIPDRFSAQQFSDYHSELNMSSLELGDSALYFCASSLGQGNSEQYFGPGTRLTVT.

This clone was observed a few times. V is TRBV5-1 and J is TRBJ2-7; 7 bases agree with TRBD1. CDR1 is SGHRS, CDR2 YFSETQ, per germline. The CDR3 consists of 14 residues. J lost 1 base, V lost 4 bases, and 5 bases had no gene match. Here the CDR3 reads CASSTTGPSYEQYF. The CDR3 region has the DNA TGCGCCAGCAGCACGACAGGGCCATCCTACGAGCAGTACTTC.

V gene TRBV13 combines with J gene TRBJ2-1; perhaps TRBD2 as D (5 bases). The CDR3 has 15 amino acids. Between the trimmed V and J ends, which lost 5 bases and 0 bases, there was a span of 11 bases. Germline V lookup: CDR1 PRHDT, CDR2 FYEKMQ (reference sequence). The CDR3 DNA reads as TGTGCCAGCAGCCTCAGCGGAAGCTCCTACAATGAGCAGTTCTTC. Translation: CASSLSGSSYNEQFF.

To note about this clone: Germline and junction disagree at one end, which may indicate a read error. The rearrangement links TRBV7-2 to TRBJ2-2, with 11 bases lining up with TRBD2. The CDR3 has 18 amino acids. Germline V gene sequence: CDR1 SGHTA, CDR2 FQGNSA. Here the CDR3 DNA reads TGTGCCAGCAGCTTAGGCTTCACTAGCGGGAGTTTCACCGAGGAGCTGTTTTTT. Protein sequence: CASSLGFTSGSFTEELFF. The whole variable domain, remainder taken from reference TRBV7-2 and TRBJ2-2, is GAGVSQSPSNKVTEKGKDVELRCDPISGHTALYWYRQSLGQGLEFLIYFQGNSAPDKSGLPSDRFSAERTGGSVSTLTIQRTQQEDSAVYLCASSLGFTSGSFTEELFFGEGSRLTVL.

The chain combines TRBV5-4 with TRBJ2-3, with D possibly being TRBD2 (5 bases). Trimming shortened V by 0 bases and J by 4 bases, and 9 bases separated the two germline ends. The CDR3 runs 14 residues. Germline CDR1 reads SGHNT; CDR2 reads YYREEE (reference sequence). CDR3 protein: CASSLGGLPDTQYF. The DNA for the CDR3 is TGTGCCAGCAGCTTGGGCGGGCTTCCAGATACGCAGTATTTT.

This sequence joins TRBV5-1 and TRBJ1-6; D is uncertain. CDR3 length: 14 amino acids. V lost 0 bases, J lost 7 bases, and 8 bases lay in between. CDR1 and CDR2 from the germline V gene are SGHRS and YFSETQ. The CDR3 here is CASSLASGNSPLHF. CDR3 nucleotide sequence: TGCGCCAGCAGCTTGGCCTCGGGGAATTCACCCCTCCACTTT.

This clone was picked up a small number of times. The J gene is TRBJ2-4, the V gene TRBV7-9, with 14 nucleotides matching TRBD2. This CDR3 has 18 amino acids. V dropped 3 bases and J dropped 3; count of bases not matched to a gene: 7. Germline-derived CDR1 and CDR2 are SEHNR and FQNEAQ (reference sequence). CDR3 sequence: CASSFKGLAGVYKNIQYF. CDR3 coding DNA: TGTGCCAGCAGCTTTAAGGGACTAGCGGGGGTATACAAAAACATTCAGTACTTC.

This clone turned up a few times. At one end the junction does not follow the germline gene, possibly because of a read error. The chain links TRBV2 to TRBJ2-7; 9 bases are shared with TRBD1. CDR3 length equals 11 residues. Germline V CDR1 and CDR2: SNHLY, FYNNEI. This chain's CDR3 is CASRAPTGGSF. The CDR3 nucleotides read TGTGCCAGCAGGGCCCCGACAGGGGGTAGCTTC.

As for this clone: The sample carries other DNA sequences with the same CDR3. The genes are TRBV28 and TRBJ2-7; D perhaps matches TRBD2 (6 bases). This CDR3 comprises 13 residues. CDR1 is MDHEN and CDR2 is SYDVKM in the germline V gene. V gave up 6 bases and J gave up 0 bases, with 9 bases separating them. CDR3 protein: CASRGLSSYEQYF. DNA of the CDR3: TGTGCCAGCAGGGGACTGAGCTCCTACGAGCAGTACTTC.

The V call is TRBV4-2, the J call TRBJ2-7; a weak D match, TRBD2 (6 bases). V dropped 0 bases and J dropped 3 bases, with 12 bases sitting between them. There are 15 residues in the CDR3. Germline V gives CDR1 LGHNA, CDR2 YNFKEQ. The CDR3 DNA is TGTGCCAGCAGCCAAGAAGGTGGGGGGATCTACGAGCAGTACTTC. Encoded protein: CASSQEGGGIYEQYF.

As regards this clone: Germline and junction disagree at one end, which may indicate a read error. CDR3 coding DNA: TGTGCCAGCAGTCTATCACGGACTAGTTCCGGGCAGTTCTTC. It specifies CASSLSRTSSGQFF. The chain uses TRBV27 and TRBJ2-1, with 7 positions matching TRBD2. There are 14 residues in the CDR3. Per germline, CDR1 MNHEY and CDR2 SMNVEV (reference sequence).

The chain uses TRBV5-1 and TRBJ2-7, with TRBD2 identical over 8 bases. CDR3 length equals 15 residues. J gave up 2 bases and V 2 bases, and 6 bases lay outside the gene matches. Per germline, CDR1 SGHRS and CDR2 YFSETQ. The CDR3 spells CASSFRAGGAYEQYF. The CDR3 DNA sequence: TGCGCCAGCAGCTTTAGGGCGGGAGGCGCCTACGAGCAGTACTTC.